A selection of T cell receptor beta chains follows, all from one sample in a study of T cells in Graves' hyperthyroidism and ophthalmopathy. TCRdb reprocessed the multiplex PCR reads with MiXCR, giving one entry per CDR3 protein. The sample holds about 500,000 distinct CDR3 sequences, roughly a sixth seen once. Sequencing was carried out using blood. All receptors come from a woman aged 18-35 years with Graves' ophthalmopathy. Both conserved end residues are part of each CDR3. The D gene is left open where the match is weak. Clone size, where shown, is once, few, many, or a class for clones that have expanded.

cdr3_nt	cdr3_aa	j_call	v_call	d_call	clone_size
TGTGCCAGCAGCCAAAGCGTTAGCAATCAGCCCCAGCATTTT	CASSQSVSNQPQHF	TRBJ1-5	TRBV3-1	NA	many
TGTGCCAGCAGTGGCCCAGGGGGGACTAACTATGGCTACACCTTC	CASSGPGGTNYGYTF	TRBJ1-2	TRBV25-1	TRBD1	few
TGTGCCAGCAAGGCCGGGACAGGGATCACCGGGGAGCTGTTTTTT	CASKAGTGITGELFF	TRBJ2-2	TRBV27	TRBD1	many
TGTGCCAGCCTTTTGTCGGCGACCACTGTAGCTTTCTTT	CASLLSATTVAFF	TRBJ1-1	TRBV28	NA	NA
TGTGCCAGCAGTTTGAAAACCGGCTATGGCTACACCTTC	CASSLKTGYGYTF	TRBJ1-2	TRBV28	NA	many
TGTGCCAGCAGCGTTAGGGCAACCACTGAAGCTTTCTTT	CASSVRATTEAFF	TRBJ1-1	TRBV7-2	NA	few
TGTGCCAGCAGTCGCCTAGCGGGAGGGCGAGGGGAGACCCAGTACTTC	CASSRLAGGRGETQYF	TRBJ2-5	TRBV27	TRBD2	few
TGTGCCAGCAGCTTGCACGGGGGGGCCGGCCAAGAGACCCAGTACTTC	CASSLHGGAGQETQYF	TRBJ2-5	TRBV5-6	TRBD2	NA
TGTGCCAGCAGTGACGCCCCGGGACCCCCGGATTCACCCCTCCACTTT	CASSDAPGPPDSPLHF	TRBJ1-6	TRBV2	NA	NA
TGTGCCAGCAGCTTAACTGGGACTACCCTTGGGACAGATACGCAGTATTTT	CASSLTGTTLGTDTQYF	TRBJ2-3	TRBV7-9	TRBD2	many
TGTGCCATCACCCGACCCTCAGGACAGCTCTATGGCTACACCTTC	CAITRPSGQLYGYTF	TRBJ1-2	TRBV10-3	NA	NA
TGTGCCAGCAAGAGCGATGACAGGTCCTATGGCTACACCTTC	CASKSDDRSYGYTF	TRBJ1-2	TRBV2	NA	few
TGTGCCACCAGCAGGGGGGTAGCGGGACTCCTAAGGGAGCAGTACTTC	CATSRGVAGLLREQYF	TRBJ2-7	TRBV15	TRBD2	few
TGTGCCAGCAGTTTAGGCAGGGGTTTGAACACTGAAGCTTTCTTT	CASSLGRGLNTEAFF	TRBJ1-1	TRBV28	NA	many
TGTGCCAGTAGTATAGGGACAGGGGAAACTGAAGCTTTCTTT	CASSIGTGETEAFF	TRBJ1-1	TRBV19	TRBD1	few
TGTGCCAGCAGTCGCACTAGCTGGACTAGCAACGAGCAGTACTTC	CASSRTSWTSNEQYF	TRBJ2-7	TRBV12-3/TRBV12-4	TRBD2	NA
TGTGCCAGCAGCTCTCTAGCGGGAGTAATCAATGAGCAGTTCTTC	CASSSLAGVINEQFF	TRBJ2-1	TRBV7-9	TRBD2	NA
TGTGCCATCAGTGAACCGGGACAGGGTGGAGAGCAGTACTTC	CAISEPGQGGEQYF	TRBJ2-7	TRBV10-3	TRBD1	many
TGTGCCAGCAGTTACGTGGGTTGGGCGCGGAACACTGAAGCTTTCTTT	CASSYVGWARNTEAFF	TRBJ1-1	TRBV6-2/TRBV6-3	NA	NA
TGTGCCAGCAGCCTCCTCATTAGGAAGCCCCAGCATTTT	CASSLLIRKPQHF	TRBJ1-5	TRBV7-8	NA	many
TGTGCCAGCAGCCCCAGACTAGCGGGGAGCTCTGGGGCCAACGTCCTGACTTTC	CASSPRLAGSSGANVLTF	TRBJ2-6	TRBV4-2	TRBD2	NA
TGTGCCAGCAGCTTGGGAAACTCTGGAAACACCATATATTTT	CASSLGNSGNTIYF	TRBJ1-3	TRBV13	NA	many
TGCGCCAGCAGCTACGAGGGTCGAGTTCAAGAGACCCAGTACTTC	CASSYEGRVQETQYF	TRBJ2-5	TRBV5-1	NA	NA
TGTGCCAGCAGTGATAGGTCCCTAGTAGTCACTGAAGCTTTCTTT	CASSDRSLVVTEAFF	TRBJ1-1	TRBV2	NA	few
TGTGCCAGCAGTTTTTGGACGGTTGACCACATTCAGTACTTC	CASSFWTVDHIQYF	TRBJ2-4	TRBV12-3/TRBV12-4	NA	many
TGCAGTGCCCTGGGGACTAGCGGGAGGCCTGAAAACATTCAGTACTTC	CSALGTSGRPENIQYF	TRBJ2-4	TRBV20-1	TRBD2	many
TGCAGTGCTAGAGATCCTGAAATGCTCGCTAGCGGGGAGACCCAGTACTTC	CSARDPEMLASGETQYF	TRBJ2-5	TRBV20-1	TRBD2	many
TGTGCCAGCAAAGGGACAGGGTCCACTGAAGCTTTCTTT	CASKGTGSTEAFF	TRBJ1-1	TRBV6-1	TRBD1	few
TGCGCCAGCAGCCAAGAGGCTGCGCGTGGCTACACCTTC	CASSQEAARGYTF	TRBJ1-2	TRBV4-1	NA	NA
TGTGCCAGCAGCCTCCTTGTCGGGGCAGAGACCCAGTACTTC	CASSLLVGAETQYF	TRBJ2-5	TRBV6-1	NA	many
TGTGCCGCTCGGCAGGTTAACACCGGGGAGCTGTTTTTT	CAARQVNTGELFF	TRBJ2-2	TRBV5-4	NA	few
TGTGCCAGCAGTTTCGGGACAGGGAGTGAAGCTTTCTTT	CASSFGTGSEAFF	TRBJ1-1	TRBV27	TRBD1	NA